These 17 T cell receptor beta chains share one sample of origin, sequenced in a study of shared clonotypes between healthy human individuals. CD8 cells classed as naive were CD45RO-negative and positively selected for CCR7, excluding terminally differentiated effector memory CD45RA+ cells. Assay used: immunoSEQ multiplex PCR; TCRdb lists only in-frame clones, some missing. The sample contains a few million clones, 93% of which appear only once. The sequenced sample consisted of naive CD8+ T cells from PBMCs. The receptors derive from a man between 18 and 29 years old in good health. Some clones in this sample may be carry-over from other donors' samples.

V gene TRBV6-5 combines with J gene TRBJ2-5, with a possible D match to TRBD2 (6 bases). This CDR3 has 15 amino acids. Germline CDR1 reads MNHEY; CDR2 reads SVGAGI. Trimming left V 5 bases short and J 2 bases short, with 15 bases between. CDR3 nucleotides: TGTGCCAGCAGTCTAGATCTAGCGACACAAGAGACCCAGTACTTC. It is translated as CASSLDLATQETQYF.

This chain connects TRBV10-3 to TRBJ1-5; D ambiguous. The CDR3 runs 12 residues. Trimming stripped 5 bases from V and 7 bases from J, with 9 bases between. Germline CDR1 ENHRY, CDR2 SYGVKD. CDR3 in amino acids: CAISTTGQPQHF. CDR3 DNA: TGTGCCATCAGTACAACCGGCCAGCCCCAGCATTTT.

The rearrangement uses TRBV9 and TRBJ1-1, with 9 bases that match TRBD1. Germline trimming cut 4 bases from V and 3 bases from J; bases unmatched to any gene: 13. In germline, CDR1 is SGDLS, CDR2 YYNGEE. The CDR3 runs to 17 residues. CDR3 in amino acids: CASSPRQGVRLDTEAFF. CDR3 nucleotides: TGTGCCAGCAGCCCTCGACAGGGGGTGAGGTTAGACACTGAAGCTTTCTTT.

The rearrangement links TRBV7-9 to TRBJ2-7; 7 positions match TRBD2. V dropped 7 bases and J dropped 3; count of bases not matched to a gene: 9. Looked up from germline, CDR1 is SEHNR and CDR2 is FQNEAQ (reference sequence). The CDR3 is 14 residues long. The CDR3, as DNA: TGTGCCAGCACCCACGGGGGGAAAGTCTACGAGCAGTACTTC. Translation gives CASTHGGKVYEQYF.

The chain is built from TRBV30 and TRBJ1-1; D gene unclear. V lost 0 bases to trimming and J lost 3 bases, with 11 bases between them. The CDR3 sequence is 14 residues long. CDR1 and CDR2 (germline): GTSNPN, SVGIG (reference sequence). CDR3 in DNA: TGTGCCTGGAGTGTAGATAGGGTATACACTGAAGCTTTCTTT. It is translated as CAWSVDRVYTEAFF.

The gene calls are TRBV5-1 and TRBJ2-5; D call uncertain. V lost 2 bases and J 5 bases, leaving 10 bases between the germline ends. Germline-derived CDR1 and CDR2 are SGHRS and YFSETQ. The CDR3 is made up of 13 amino acids. The CDR3 sequence is CASSFGAVETQYF. CDR3 bases: TGCGCCAGCAGCTTTGGAGCAGTCGAGACCCAGTACTTC.

This chain links TRBV9 with TRBJ2-1; 14 bases align to TRBD2. The CDR3 is 15 amino acids. Trimming cost V 3 bases and J 7 bases; bases outside gene matches: 3. Germline V CDR1 and CDR2: SGDLS, YYNGEE. CDR3 loop: CASSARTSGRNEQFF. The CDR3, as DNA: TGTGCCAGCAGCGCGAGGACTAGCGGGAGGAATGAGCAGTTCTTC.

The chain joins TRBV11-3 to TRBJ2-2; D unresolved. V lost 3 bases, J lost 1 base, and 6 bases lay in between. The CDR3 has 14 amino acids. Germline loops: CDR1 SGHNT, CDR2 YENEEA. The CDR3 reads CASSFGGNTGELFF. DNA for the CDR3: TGTGCCAGCAGCTTCGGCGGGAACACCGGGGAGCTGTTTTTT.

The chain joins TRBV19 to TRBJ2-7; 8 bases agree with TRBD1. This CDR3 spans 15 amino acids. With 1 base clipped from V and 5 bases from J, the junction kept 7 bases outside the gene matches. The germline CDR1 and CDR2 sequences are LNHDA and SQIVND (reference sequence). The CDR3 DNA sequence: TGTGCCAGTAGTATAGGGCGGGCAGGGGGCCACGAGCAGTACTTC. This gives the protein CASSIGRAGGHEQYF.

The chain recombines TRBV28 with TRBJ2-1; 15 bases agree with TRBD2. Germline CDR1 is MDHEN and CDR2 is SYDVKM. This CDR3 contains 22 residues. Trimming removed 3 bases from V and 2 bases from J; junction bases left unmatched: 17. CDR3 sequence: CASSFGGLAGGVGLSPYNEQFF. As DNA, the CDR3 is TGTGCCAGCAGTTTTGGGGGACTAGCGGGAGGAGTGGGCCTCAGCCCCTACAATGAGCAGTTCTTC.

The chain has TRBV27 and TRBJ1-5; maybe TRBD1 (6 bases). CDR3 length: 16 residues. The V gene's germline CDR1 is MNHEY and CDR2 SMNVEV (reference sequence). The ends were cut back, 5 bases at V and 0 bases at J, with 14 bases in the middle. In nucleotides, the CDR3 is TGTGCCAGCAGTCGATACCTGGACAGTAGCAATCAGCCCCAGCATTTT. As protein: CASSRYLDSSNQPQHF.

Here the CDR3 DNA reads TGTGCCAGCAGCCCCAGACAGGGACCTAGGGCGAACACCGGGGAGCTGTTTTTT. It specifies CASSPRQGPRANTGELFF. This chain connects TRBV11-2 to TRBJ2-2; 7 positions match TRBD1. From germline, CDR1 is SGHAT and CDR2 FQNNGV. This CDR3 has 18 amino acids. The V gene end was trimmed by 5 bases and the J gene end by 0 bases; junction bases not matched to a gene: 12.

The chain joins TRBV6-5 to TRBJ2-7; maybe TRBD2 (6 bases). With 7 bases removed from V and 3 bases from J, the gap between germline ends came to 13 bases. CDR1 is MNHEY and CDR2 is SVGAGI in the germline V gene. CDR3 length: 13 amino acids. CDR3 amino acids: CASTDWGGYEQYF. CDR3 in DNA: TGTGCCAGCACCGATTGGGGAGGCTACGAGCAGTACTTC.

This sequence joins TRBV7-9 and TRBJ2-7; D is perhaps TRBD2 (5 bases). Germline-derived CDR1 and CDR2 are SEHNR and FQNEAQ (reference sequence). CDR3 length: 14 amino acids. With 4 bases removed from V and 2 bases from J, the gap between germline ends came to 12 bases. The CDR3 protein is CASSYSLAAYEQYF. CDR3 in DNA: TGTGCCAGCAGCTACTCGCTAGCTGCCTACGAGCAGTACTTC.

This chain uses TRBV11-1 with TRBJ2-7; D is ambiguous. This CDR3 comprises 14 residues. Germline V CDR1 and CDR2: SGHAT, FQDESV (reference sequence). With 1 base removed from V and 1 base from J, the gap between germline ends came to 8 bases. The CDR3 loop is CASSLVTQSYEQYF. In DNA, the CDR3 is TGTGCCAGCAGCTTAGTGACGCAGTCCTACGAGCAGTACTTC. The full variable domain, rest sourced from reference TRBV11-1 and TRBJ2-7, is EAEVAQSPRYKITEKSQAVAFWCDPISGHATLYWYRQILGQGPELLVQFQDESVVDDSQLPKDRFSAERLKGVDSTLKIQPAELGDSAMYLCASSLVTQSYEQYFGPGTRLTVT.

The gene calls are TRBV19 and TRBJ2-3; D may be TRBD2 (6 bases). Between the trimmed V and J ends, which lost 1 base and 4 bases, there was a span of 21 bases. The CDR3 length is 18 residues. Germline-derived CDR1 and CDR2 are LNHDA and SQIVND (reference sequence). The CDR3 spells CASSIALWGVGNPDTQYF. The CDR3 DNA follows: TGTGCCAGTAGTATAGCTCTTTGGGGGGTCGGTAACCCAGATACGCAGTATTTT.

This clone was counted a single time. V and J are TRBV9 and TRBJ2-1, with a tentative D call TRBD2 (6 bases). CDR1 SGDLS and CDR2 YYNGEE come from the germline V gene. CDR3 size: 19 residues. Trimming left V 3 bases short and J 0 bases short, with 22 bases between. CDR3 nucleotides: TGTGCCAGCAGCGGCGGGACGCCCGAAAAGGGACGCTCCTACAATGAGCAGTTCTTC. This encodes CASSGGTPEKGRSYNEQFF.